Included here is one T cell receptor (beta chain) sequence, with context. The authors ran a second PCR of 7 to 11 cycles using a sample-barcoded 5' primer and a J-beta primer mix. TCRdb re-derived calls from the 5' RACE reads in MiXCR, one entry per CDR3 protein. The sample records 1.5 million to 2 million distinct CDR3 sequences, 49% being singletons. Germline CDR1 and CDR2: SEHNR and FQNEAQ (reference sequence). CDR3 length: 14 amino acids. V gave up 3 bases and J gave up 6 bases, with 14 bases separating them. The sample is drawn from a study of blood T cells in healthy people across ages. This clonotype originated in a woman aged 40 to 55 in good health. Sequenced sample: blood. This rearrangement joins TRBV7-9 to TRBJ2-5; possible D gene TRBD1, 5 bases. CDR3 protein: CASSFRQYEKTQYF. CDR3 coding DNA: TGTGCCAGCAGCTTTCGACAGTACGAGAAGACCCAGTACTTC.